These 8 T cell receptor beta chains came from one sample sequenced in a study of T cells after yellow fever vaccination. One entry per CDR3 protein results from TCRdb running MiXCR on the 5' RACE reads. The data hold 620,000 or so distinct CDR3 sequences, with 12% observed a single time. The sequencing here drew on PBMCs, taken on the day of the yellow fever booster vaccination. The origin of the receptors is a man under 40 who received the YFV17D yellow fever vaccine.

V and J are TRBV7-9 and TRBJ1-2; D gene uncertain. Trimming stripped 11 bases from V and 6 bases from J, with 16 bases between. CDR3 length: 12 residues. CDR1 is SEHNR and CDR2 is FQNEAQ in the germline V gene (reference sequence). The CDR3 region is CAEGDSMDGYTF. The DNA of the CDR3 is TGTGCCGAGGGAGATTCGATGGATGGCTACACCTTC.

On this clonotype: The final CDR3 position lacks the conserved phenylalanine or tryptophan, pointing to a likely read error. The V and J genes are TRBV12-3 or TRBV12-4 and TRBJ2-3; D uncertain. The CDR3 runs 11 residues. V shed 3 bases and J shed 4 bases, with 2 bases lying between them. The CDR3 DNA reads as TGTGCCAGCAGTTTCGCAGATACGCAGTATATT. As protein: CASSFADTQYI.

This clonotype was detected a few times. The chain recombines TRBV9 with TRBJ1-1, with no clear D. V lost 0 bases and J lost 8, with 14 bases in between. This CDR3 is built from 14 residues. CDR1 is SGDLS and CDR2 is YYNGEE in the germline V gene. In DNA, the CDR3 is TGTGCCAGCAGCGTAGCCCCGAGGACGGACGAAGCTTTCTTT. This encodes CASSVAPRTDEAFF.

The gene calls are TRBV5-1 and TRBJ1-5; D may be TRBD1 (5 bases). Trimming shortened V by 5 bases and J by 1 base, and 13 bases separated the two germline ends. Germline V gives CDR1 SGHRS, CDR2 YFSETQ. The length of the CDR3 is 15 residues. For the CDR3, the DNA is TGCGCCAGCAGTCGGGACGGCGCGAGCAATCAGCCCCAGCATTTT. It codes for CASSRDGASNQPQHF.

This clonotype was observed a few times. The chain links TRBV6-5 to TRBJ2-7; possible D gene TRBD1, 6 bases. V was clipped by 6 bases and J by 2 bases, with 23 bases between them. Germline assignment: CDR1 MNHEY and CDR2 SVGAGI. This CDR3 is 17 amino acids long. CDR3 in DNA: TGTGCCAGCAGCGTAGTAGTAGGACAGCCGATTCCCTACGAGCAGTACTTC. Its translation is CASSVVVGQPIPYEQYF.

Only a few counts were recorded for this clonotype. This chain connects TRBV5-1 to TRBJ2-1; D may match TRBD1 or TRBD2 (5 bases each). The germline V and J ends were trimmed by 4 bases and 7 bases, with 15 bases remaining between them. CDR1 and CDR2 (germline): SGHRS, YFSETQ. The CDR3 has 14 residues. The CDR3 DNA follows: TGCGCCAGCAGCCCGGGACCCCGTTCGAATGAGCAGTTCTTC. Translated, it gives CASSPGPRSNEQFF.

This clonotype was observed many times. The chain carries TRBV12-3 or TRBV12-4 and TRBJ2-1; possibly TRBD2 for D (5 bases). The CDR3 runs to 14 residues. The V end was cut by 2 bases, the J end by 2 bases, with 7 bases between. The CDR3 bases are TGTGCCAGCAGTTTAAACGGGGCCTACAATGAGCAGTTCTTC. The encoded protein is CASSLNGAYNEQFF.

This clonotype appeared a few times. The chain uses TRBV5-1 and TRBJ2-3, with a tentative D call TRBD2 (6 bases). Trimming stripped 0 bases from V and 2 bases from J, with 13 bases between. Germline V lookup: CDR1 SGHRS, CDR2 YFSETQ. The CDR3 is made up of 16 amino acids. The CDR3 protein is CASSLEWEVFTDTQYF. The CDR3 region has the DNA TGCGCCAGCAGCTTGGAGTGGGAGGTCTTCACAGATACGCAGTATTTT.